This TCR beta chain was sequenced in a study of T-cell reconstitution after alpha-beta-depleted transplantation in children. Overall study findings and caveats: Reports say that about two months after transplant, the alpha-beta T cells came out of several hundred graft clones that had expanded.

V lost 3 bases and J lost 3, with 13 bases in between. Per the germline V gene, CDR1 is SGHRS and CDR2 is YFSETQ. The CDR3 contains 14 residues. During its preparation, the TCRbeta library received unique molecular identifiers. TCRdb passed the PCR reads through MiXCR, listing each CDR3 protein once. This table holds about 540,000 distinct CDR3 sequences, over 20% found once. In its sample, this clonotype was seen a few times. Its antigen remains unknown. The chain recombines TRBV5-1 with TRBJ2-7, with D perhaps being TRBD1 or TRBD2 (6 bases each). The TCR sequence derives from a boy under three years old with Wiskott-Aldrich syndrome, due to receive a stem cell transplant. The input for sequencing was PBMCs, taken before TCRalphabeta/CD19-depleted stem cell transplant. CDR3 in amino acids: CASSWGDNFYEQYF. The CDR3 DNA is TGCGCCAGCAGCTGGGGGGACAATTTCTACGAGCAGTACTTC.